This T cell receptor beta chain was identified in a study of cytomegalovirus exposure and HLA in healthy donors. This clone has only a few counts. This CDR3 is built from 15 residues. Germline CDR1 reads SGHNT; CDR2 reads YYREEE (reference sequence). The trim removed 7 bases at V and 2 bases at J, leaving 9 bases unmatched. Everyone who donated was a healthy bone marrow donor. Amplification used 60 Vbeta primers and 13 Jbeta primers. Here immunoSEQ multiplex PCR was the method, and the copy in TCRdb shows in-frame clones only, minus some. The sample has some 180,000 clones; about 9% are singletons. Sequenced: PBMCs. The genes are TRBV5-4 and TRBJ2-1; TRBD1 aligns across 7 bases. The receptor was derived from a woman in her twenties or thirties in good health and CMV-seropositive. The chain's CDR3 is CASAPETGPYNEQFF. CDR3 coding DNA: TGTGCCAGCGCTCCCGAGACAGGGCCCTACAATGAGCAGTTCTTC.